This TCR beta chain was identified during a study of T-cell memory formation after mild COVID-19. Study overall: TCR clusters were mostly donor specific.

TCRdb reprocessed the 5' RACE reads via MiXCR and lists one record per CDR3 protein. The sample contains about 350,000 distinct CDR3 sequences, roughly 19% of which appear only once. Germline V CDR1 and CDR2: LGHDT, YNNKEL (reference sequence). The CDR3 runs 15 residues. Deletions cut 4 bases from V and 10 bases from J, with 17 bases between. This TCR came from a man between 18 and 29 years old who had mild COVID-19 (a few samples of this study predate the infection). Cell type and time point are not known. The chain is built from TRBV3-1 and TRBJ1-6; D uncertain. Sequencing input: PBMCs or a T cell subset sorted from them (not recorded which). CDR3 nucleotides: TGTGCCAGCAGCCTCTTTGGCGGGGATAGGTCACCCCTCCACTTT. This codes for CASSLFGGDRSPLHF.